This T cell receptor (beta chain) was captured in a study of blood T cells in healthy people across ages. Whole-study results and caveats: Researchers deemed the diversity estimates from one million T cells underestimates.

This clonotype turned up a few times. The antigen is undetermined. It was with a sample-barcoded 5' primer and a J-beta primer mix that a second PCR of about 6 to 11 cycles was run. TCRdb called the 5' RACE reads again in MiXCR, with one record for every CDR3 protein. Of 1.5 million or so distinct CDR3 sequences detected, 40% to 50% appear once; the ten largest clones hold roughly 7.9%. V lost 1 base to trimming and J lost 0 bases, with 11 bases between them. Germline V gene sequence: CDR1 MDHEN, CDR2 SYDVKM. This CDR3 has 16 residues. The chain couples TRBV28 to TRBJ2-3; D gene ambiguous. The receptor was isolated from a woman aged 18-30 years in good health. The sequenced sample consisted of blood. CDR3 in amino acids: CASSLSVASSTDTQYF. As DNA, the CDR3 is TGTGCCAGCAGTTTATCCGTAGCCTCTAGCACAGATACGCAGTATTTT.